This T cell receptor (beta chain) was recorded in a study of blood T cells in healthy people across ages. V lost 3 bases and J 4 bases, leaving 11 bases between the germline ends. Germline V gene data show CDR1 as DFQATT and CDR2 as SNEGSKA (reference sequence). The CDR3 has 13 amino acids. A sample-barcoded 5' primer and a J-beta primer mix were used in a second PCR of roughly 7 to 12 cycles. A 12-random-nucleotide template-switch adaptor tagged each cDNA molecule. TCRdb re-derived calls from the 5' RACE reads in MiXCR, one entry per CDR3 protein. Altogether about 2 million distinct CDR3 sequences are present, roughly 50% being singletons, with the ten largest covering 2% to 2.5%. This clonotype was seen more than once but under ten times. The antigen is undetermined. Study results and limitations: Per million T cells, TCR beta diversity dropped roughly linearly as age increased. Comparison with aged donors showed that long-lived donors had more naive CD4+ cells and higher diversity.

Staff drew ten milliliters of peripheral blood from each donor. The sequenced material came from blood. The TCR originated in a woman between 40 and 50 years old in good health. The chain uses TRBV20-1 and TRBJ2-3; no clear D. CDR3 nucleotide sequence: TGCAGTGCTAGTTCCAAAGGCCCAGATACGCAGTATTTT. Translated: CSASSKGPDTQYF.